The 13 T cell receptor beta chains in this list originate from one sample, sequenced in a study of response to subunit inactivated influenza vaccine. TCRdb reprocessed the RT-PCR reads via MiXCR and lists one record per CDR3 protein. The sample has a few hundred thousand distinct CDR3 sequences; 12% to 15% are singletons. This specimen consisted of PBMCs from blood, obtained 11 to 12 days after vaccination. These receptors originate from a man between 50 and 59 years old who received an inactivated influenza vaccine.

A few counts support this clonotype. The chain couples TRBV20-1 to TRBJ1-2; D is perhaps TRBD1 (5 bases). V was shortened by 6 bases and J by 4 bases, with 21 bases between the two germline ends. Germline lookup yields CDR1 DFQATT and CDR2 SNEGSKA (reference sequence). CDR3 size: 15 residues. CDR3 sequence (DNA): TGCAGTGCCAGAACCAGTGGGGGGACTGGCTATGGCTACACCTTC. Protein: CSARTSGGTGYGYTF.

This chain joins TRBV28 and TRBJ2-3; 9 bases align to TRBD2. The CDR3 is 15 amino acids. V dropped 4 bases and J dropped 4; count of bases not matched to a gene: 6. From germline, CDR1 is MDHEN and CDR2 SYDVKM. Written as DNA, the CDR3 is TGTGCCAGCAGTTCTGGGCGGGAGGGCTCAGATACGCAGTATTTT. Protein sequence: CASSSGREGSDTQYF.

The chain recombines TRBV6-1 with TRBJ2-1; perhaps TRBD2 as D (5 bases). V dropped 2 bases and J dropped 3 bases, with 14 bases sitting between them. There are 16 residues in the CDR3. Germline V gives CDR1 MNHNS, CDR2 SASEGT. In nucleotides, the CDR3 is TGTGCCAGCAGTGAAAGGTCGGGAAGTTACTACAATGAGCAGTTCTTC. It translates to CASSERSGSYYNEQFF.

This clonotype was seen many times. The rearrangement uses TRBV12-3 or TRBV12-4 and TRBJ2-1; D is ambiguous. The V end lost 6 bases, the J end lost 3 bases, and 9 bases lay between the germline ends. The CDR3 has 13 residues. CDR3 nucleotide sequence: TGTGCCAGCAGCAACGACAACTACAATGAGCAGTTCTTC. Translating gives CASSNDNYNEQFF.

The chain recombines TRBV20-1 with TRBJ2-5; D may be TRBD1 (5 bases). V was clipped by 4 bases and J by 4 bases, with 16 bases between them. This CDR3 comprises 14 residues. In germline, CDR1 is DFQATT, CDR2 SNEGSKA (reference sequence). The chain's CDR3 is CSAILDMSRETQYF. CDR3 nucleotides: TGCAGTGCTATTTTGGACATGTCGAGAGAGACCCAGTACTTC.

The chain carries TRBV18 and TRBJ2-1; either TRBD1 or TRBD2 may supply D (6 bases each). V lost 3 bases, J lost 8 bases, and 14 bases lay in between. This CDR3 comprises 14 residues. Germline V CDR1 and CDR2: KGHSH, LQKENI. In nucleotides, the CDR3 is TGTGCCAGCTCACCTTGGGGGGCGCAGGATGAGCAGTTCTTC. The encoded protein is CASSPWGAQDEQFF.

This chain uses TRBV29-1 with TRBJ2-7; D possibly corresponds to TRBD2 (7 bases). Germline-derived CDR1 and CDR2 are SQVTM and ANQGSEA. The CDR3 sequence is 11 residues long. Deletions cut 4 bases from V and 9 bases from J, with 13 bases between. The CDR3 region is CSVVFGGAQYF. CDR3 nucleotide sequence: TGCAGCGTTGTGTTTGGGGGGGCGCAGTACTTC.

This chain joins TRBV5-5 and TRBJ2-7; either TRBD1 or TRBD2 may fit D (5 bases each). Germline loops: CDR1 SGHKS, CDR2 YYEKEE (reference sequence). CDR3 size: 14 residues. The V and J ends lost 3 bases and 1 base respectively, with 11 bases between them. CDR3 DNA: TGTGCCAGCAGCTGGGACGGCCCATCCTACGAGCAGTACTTC. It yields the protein CASSWDGPSYEQYF.

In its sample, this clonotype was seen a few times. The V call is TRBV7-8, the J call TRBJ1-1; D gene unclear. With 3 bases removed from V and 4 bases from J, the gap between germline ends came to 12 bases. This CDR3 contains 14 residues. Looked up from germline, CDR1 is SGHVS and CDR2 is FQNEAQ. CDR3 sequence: CASSLRASRTEAFF. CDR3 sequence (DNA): TGTGCCAGCAGCTTGAGGGCGAGTCGCACTGAAGCTTTCTTT.

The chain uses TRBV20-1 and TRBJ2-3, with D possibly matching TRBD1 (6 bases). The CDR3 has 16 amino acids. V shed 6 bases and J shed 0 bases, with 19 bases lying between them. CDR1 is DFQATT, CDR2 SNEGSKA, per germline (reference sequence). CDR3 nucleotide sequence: TGCAGTGCCTCTAGACAGGCCCTTAGTAGCACAGATACGCAGTATTTT. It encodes CSASRQALSSTDTQYF.

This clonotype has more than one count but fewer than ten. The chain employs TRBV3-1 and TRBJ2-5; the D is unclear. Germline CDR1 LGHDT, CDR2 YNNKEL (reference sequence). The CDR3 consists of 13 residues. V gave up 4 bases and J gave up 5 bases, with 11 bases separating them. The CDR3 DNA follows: TGTGCCAGCAGCCTGCCGGGTCTTGAGACCCAGTACTTC. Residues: CASSLPGLETQYF.

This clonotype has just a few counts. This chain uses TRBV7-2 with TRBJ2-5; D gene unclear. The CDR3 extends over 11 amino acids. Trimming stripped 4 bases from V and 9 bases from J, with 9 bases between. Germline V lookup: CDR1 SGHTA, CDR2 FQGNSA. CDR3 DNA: TGTGCCAGCAGCTCCGGTATCTCCCAGTACTTC. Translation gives CASSSGISQYF. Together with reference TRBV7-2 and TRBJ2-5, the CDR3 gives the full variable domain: GAGVSQSPSNKVTEKGKDVELRCDPISGHTALYWYRQSLGQGLEFLIYFQGNSAPDKSGLPSDRFSAERTGGSVSTLTIQRTQQEDSAVYLCASSSGISQYFGPGTRLLVL.

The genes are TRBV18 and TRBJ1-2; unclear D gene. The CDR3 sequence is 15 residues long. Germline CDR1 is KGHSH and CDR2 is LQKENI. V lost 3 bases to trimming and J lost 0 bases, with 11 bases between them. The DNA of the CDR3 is TGTGCCAGCTCACCGCTAAAGGGAGCTAACTATGGCTACACCTTC. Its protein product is CASSPLKGANYGYTF.